Shown below are 20 T cell receptor beta chains from a single sample sequenced in a study of OX40 agonist ivuxolimab in advanced cancers. Clones were read by immunoSEQ multiplex PCR, and TCRdb kept only the in-frame ones, dropping some. The sample has approximately 28,000 clones, over 75% seen once; the top ten hold roughly 25%. The material was CD4+ or CD8+ T cells sorted from blood, obtained in a trial of the OX40 agonist ivuxolimab. Receptors originate from an adult with an advanced solid tumor such as melanoma, head and neck, liver or kidney cancer.

The chain joins TRBV6-1 to TRBJ2-1; tentative D call: TRBD2 (5 bases). V was trimmed by 6 bases and J by 0 bases, leaving 6 bases between them. Germline V gives CDR1 MNHNS, CDR2 SASEGT. This CDR3 has 13 residues. In DNA, the CDR3 is TGTGCCAGCAGGGGGAGCTCCTACAATGAGCAGTTCTTC. Amino acids: CASRGSSYNEQFF.

This chain connects TRBV11-3 to TRBJ2-5; 9 nucleotides align to TRBD2. The CDR3 loop spans 14 amino acids. Germline trimming cut 5 bases from V and 3 bases from J; bases unmatched to any gene: 4. Looked up from germline, CDR1 is SGHNT and CDR2 is YENEEA. The CDR3 sequence is CASSGGLAEETQYF. In nucleotides, the CDR3 is TGTGCCAGCAGCGGGGGACTAGCCGAAGAGACCCAGTACTTC.

J is TRBJ2-6 and V is TRBV18; 8 bases are shared with TRBD1. V shed 4 bases, J shed 3 bases, and the junction held 5 bases outside the gene matches. Germline CDR1 and CDR2: KGHSH and LQKENI. The CDR3 length is 16 residues. CDR3: CASSLGQGGGANVLTF. DNA for the CDR3: TGTGCCAGCTCACTCGGACAGGGTGGTGGGGCCAACGTCCTGACTTTC.

The chain is built from TRBV7-9 and TRBJ1-5, with D unclear. This CDR3 contains 12 residues. Trimming removed 2 bases at V and 6 bases at J, with 5 bases between. Germline V gene sequence: CDR1 SEHNR, CDR2 FQNEAQ (reference sequence). This chain's CDR3 is CASSLSSQPQHF. The CDR3 DNA sequence: TGTGCCAGCAGCTTAAGTAGTCAGCCCCAGCATTTT. Drawing the rest from reference TRBV7-9 and TRBJ1-5, the complete variable domain is DTGVSQNPRHKITKRGQNVTFRCDPISEHNRLYWYRQTLGQGPEFLTYFQNEAQLEKSRLLSDRFSAERPKGSFSTLEIQRTEQGDSAMYLCASSLSSQPQHFGDGTRLSIL.

This chain links TRBV29-1 with TRBJ2-1; 7 bases match TRBD2. The CDR3 consists of 14 residues. Germline CDR1 SQVTM, CDR2 ANQGSEA. With V trimmed by 1 base and J by 7 bases, 7 bases remained unmatched. The CDR3 spells CSVEGAGRPNEQFF. The DNA of the CDR3 is TGCAGCGTTGAAGGGGCCGGGAGGCCGAATGAGCAGTTCTTC.

V gene TRBV7-9 combines with J gene TRBJ2-1, with unresolved D. CDR1 SEHNR and CDR2 FQNEAQ come from the germline V gene (reference sequence). This CDR3 spans 12 amino acids. V dropped 4 bases and J dropped 6 bases, with 7 bases sitting between them. CDR3 DNA: TGTGCCAGCAGCTCATCTAGCAATGAGCAGTTCTTC. Its translation is CASSSSSNEQFF.

V and J are TRBV29-1 and TRBJ2-1, with D tentatively TRBD1 or TRBD2 (6 bases each). Germline CDR1 SQVTM, CDR2 ANQGSEA. V lost 3 bases to trimming and J lost 0 bases, with 9 bases between them. The CDR3 is made up of 14 amino acids. The CDR3 DNA is TGCAGCGTTGATGAGGGGGGCTCCTACAATGAGCAGTTCTTC. Residues: CSVDEGGSYNEQFF.

This sequence joins TRBV28 and TRBJ2-7; D is unresolved. CDR1 is MDHEN and CDR2 is SYDVKM in the germline V gene. The V end was cut by 7 bases, the J end by 2 bases, with 21 bases between. The CDR3 is 16 amino acids. The DNA of the CDR3 is TGTGCCAGCAAATCGGTGAGGCAAGGGTACGCCTACGAGCAGTACTTC. Translation: CASKSVRQGYAYEQYF.

This chain connects TRBV10-2 to TRBJ2-7, with 10 bases aligning to TRBD1. The CDR3 runs 14 residues. With V trimmed by 4 bases and J by 2 bases, 2 bases remained unmatched. Germline V gives CDR1 WSHSY, CDR2 SAAADI. The CDR3 is CASSAGQGAYEQYF. CDR3 bases: TGCGCCAGCAGTGCTGGACAGGGGGCCTACGAGCAGTACTTC.

J is TRBJ2-7 and V is TRBV5-6, with TRBD2 identical over 14 bases. This CDR3 is 17 amino acids long. CDR1 SGHDT and CDR2 YYEEEE come from the germline V gene. J gave up 6 bases and V 1 base, and 9 bases lay outside the gene matches. CDR3 protein: CASSLRTSGRPTGEQYF. Here the CDR3 DNA reads TGTGCCAGCAGCTTGCGGACTAGCGGGAGGCCCACCGGCGAGCAGTACTTC.

This clone was seen only once. CDR3 in amino acids: CASSYGGSGTTEAFF. In DNA, the CDR3 is TGTGCCAGCAGTTATGGGGGTTCGGGTACCACTGAAGCTTTCTTT. The chain recombines TRBV6-5 with TRBJ1-1; possible D gene TRBD1, 5 bases. Germline loops: CDR1 MNHEY, CDR2 SVGAGI. V was cut by 3 bases and J by 4 bases, with 15 bases left in between. The CDR3 contains 15 residues.

The DNA for the CDR3 is TGTGCCAGTAGTATCTCAGACAGGTTCGAGCAGTTCTTC. Translation: CASSISDRFEQFF. V gene TRBV19 combines with J gene TRBJ2-1, with D maybe TRBD1 (6 bases). Germline CDR1 and CDR2: LNHDA and SQIVND (reference sequence). Trimming pared 3 bases from V and 10 bases from J, leaving 13 bases between. The CDR3 is 13 amino acids.

This clone was picked up one time. Here the CDR3 reads CASSQDLASGDNEQFF. CDR3 nucleotides: TGTGCCAGCAGCCAAGATTTGGCTAGCGGCGACAATGAGCAGTTCTTC. The V and J genes are TRBV4-2 and TRBJ2-1, with 7 bases identical to TRBD2. Germline V gives CDR1 LGHNA, CDR2 YNFKEQ. The junction had 7 bases not matched to a gene; V was cut back by 0 bases and J by 5 bases. CDR3 length equals 16 residues.

This rearrangement joins TRBV5-1 to TRBJ2-1, with 15 bases that match TRBD2. This CDR3 is 18 amino acids long. V trimming: 5 bases; J trimming: 9 bases; junction bases outside the gene matches: 15. Germline V gene lookup returns CDR1 SGHRS and CDR2 YFSETQ. The CDR3, as DNA: TGCGCCAGCAGTTACCGGACTAGCGGGAGGGGGGAATCCATTGAGCAGTTCTTC. As protein: CASSYRTSGRGESIEQFF.

CDR3 nucleotides: TGCGCCAGCAGCCCCGCCCGTCTAGCGGGAGGGCCCAATGAGCAGTTCTTC. Its translation: CASSPARLAGGPNEQFF. V and J are TRBV5-1 and TRBJ2-1, with 12 nucleotides matching TRBD2. V lost 4 bases, J lost 6 bases, and 11 bases stayed unmatched. The CDR3 covers 17 residues. Germline assignment: CDR1 SGHRS and CDR2 YFSETQ.

This clone was recorded once. V and J are TRBV19 and TRBJ1-1; D call uncertain. CDR3 length: 13 amino acids. CDR1 and CDR2 from the germline V gene are LNHDA and SQIVND (reference sequence). The germline V and J ends were trimmed by 0 bases and 3 bases, with 5 bases remaining between them. CDR3 residues: CASSIERDTEAFF. The CDR3 DNA is TGTGCCAGTAGTATAGAAAGGGACACTGAAGCTTTCTTT. The full variable domain, its missing parts supplied by reference TRBV19 and TRBJ1-1, is DGGITQSPKYLFRKEGQNVTLSCEQNLNHDAMYWYRQDPGQGLRLIYYSQIVNDFQKGDIAEGYSVSREKKESFPLTVTSAQKNPTAFYLCASSIERDTEAFFGQGTRLTVV.

The V and J genes are TRBV10-3 and TRBJ1-1; 10 bases map to TRBD1. The germline CDR1 and CDR2 sequences are ENHRY and SYGVKD. This CDR3 region has 14 residues. The ends lost 8 bases at V and 3 bases at J; junction bases unmatched: 6. This CDR3 reads CAISWTGGYTEAFF. CDR3 bases: TGTGCCATCTCTTGGACAGGGGGATACACTGAAGCTTTCTTT.

The CDR3 protein is CASSGTNSDTQYF. The CDR3 coding sequence is TGTGCCAGCTCCGGGACTAATTCAGATACGCAGTATTTT. The rearrangement links TRBV18 to TRBJ2-3, with TRBD2 matching 7 bases. With 6 bases clipped from V and 4 bases from J, the junction kept 4 bases outside the gene matches. The V gene's germline CDR1 is KGHSH and CDR2 LQKENI. The CDR3 is 13 amino acids.

The chain uses TRBV6-1 and TRBJ2-3; perhaps TRBD2 as D (6 bases). Deletions cut 2 bases from V and 1 base from J, with 16 bases between. The CDR3 covers 17 residues. CDR1 is MNHNS and CDR2 is SASEGT in the germline V gene. The CDR3 DNA follows: TGTGCCAGCAGTGAAAGGAAGGGCGGGACCCGCACAGATACGCAGTATTTT. This translates into CASSERKGGTRTDTQYF.

This sequence joins TRBV18 and TRBJ2-3; maybe TRBD1 (6 bases). The CDR3 sequence is 13 residues long. The V gene's germline CDR1 is KGHSH and CDR2 LQKENI. Trimming left V 2 bases short and J 7 bases short, with 10 bases between. The CDR3 loop is CASSPGGGNTQYF. In nucleotides, the CDR3 is TGTGCCAGCTCACCAGGGGGCGGAAATACGCAGTATTTT.